The 5 T cell receptor beta chains reported below all come from one sample, sequenced in a study of metastatic and nonmetastatic thyroid tumors. Using MiXCR, TCRdb re-called clones from the PCR reads. The sample has roughly 25,000 clones, 20% to 30% seen once; the top ten hold about 12%. Not a single patient had been given any form of treatment at any point before undergoing thyroid surgery. Sequencing input: tumor tissue. These receptors were obtained from a male donor with papillary thyroid cancer or a benign thyroid nodule (not recorded which). Some clones in this sample may be carry-over from other donors' samples.

A remark on this clone: A much more abundant neighbour one base away suggests this may be a read error. The chain carries TRBV5-1 and TRBJ1-4; D is unclear. Looked up from germline, CDR1 is SGHRS and CDR2 is YFSETQ. With 7 bases removed from V and 1 base from J, the gap between germline ends came to 8 bases. The CDR3 runs 13 residues. This CDR3 is CASGKETNEKLFF. For the CDR3, the DNA is TGCGCCAGCGGGAAGGAAACTAATGAAAAACTGTTTTTT.

Turning to this clone: One end of the junction varies from germline; a read error may be responsible. V usage is TRBV4-1 and J usage is TRBJ2-7, with 8 bases identical to TRBD1. This CDR3 spans 16 amino acids. Per the germline V gene, CDR1 is MGHRA and CDR2 is YSYEKL. The CDR3 sequence: CVSSQDLYRGIYEQYF. CDR3 in DNA: TGCGTCAGCAGCCAAGATCTATACAGGGGGATCTACGAGCAGTACTTC.

This clone has a count of ten or more. It may be a read error: a sequence one base away is much more abundant. The chain combines TRBV24-1 with TRBJ1-2; possibly TRBD1 for D (5 bases). Looked up from germline, CDR1 is KGHDR and CDR2 is SFDVKD. This CDR3 is 15 amino acids long. CDR3 sequence: CAASALEGVNYGYTF. For the CDR3, the DNA is TGTGCCGCCAGTGCCCTCGAAGGGGTTAACTATGGCTACACCTTC.

This chain links TRBV20-1 with TRBJ2-1; 10 bases are shared with TRBD2. J was trimmed by 10 bases and V by 1 base; bases with no gene match: 10. The CDR3 is made up of 15 amino acids. Germline CDR1 is DFQATT and CDR2 is SNEGSKA (reference sequence). The CDR3 region is CSARGGLAGVEEQFF. The CDR3, as DNA: TGCAGTGCTAGAGGAGGGCTAGCGGGAGTTGAGGAGCAGTTCTTC.

This clone was observed at least ten times. V usage is TRBV27 and J usage is TRBJ1-5; maybe TRBD1 (5 bases). Trimming stripped 2 bases from V and 7 bases from J, with 12 bases between. The CDR3 is 14 residues long. The germline CDR1 and CDR2 sequences are MNHEY and SMNVEV (reference sequence). DNA for the CDR3: TGTGCCAGCAGTTTAAGGTGGGGGGACCAGCCCCAGCATTTT. This encodes CASSLRWGDQPQHF.